This T cell receptor (beta chain) was recorded in a study of identifying expanded T cells in peripheral blood. The CDR3 covers 14 residues. Germline V gene sequence: CDR1 MNHNS, CDR2 SASEGT. V gave up 4 bases and J gave up 6 bases; unmatched junction bases: 6. Comment on this clone: Antigen unknown.

Repertoires were generated with immunoSEQ multiplex PCR, while TCRdb's copy carries only in-frame clones and drops some. Among 70,000 to 100,000 clones listed, around 90% were seen once. Points from the study as a whole: Over about two and four weeks, about 15 and 18 clones changed, versus approximately 1.1 between replicates.

The chain links TRBV6-1 to TRBJ1-5; TRBD1 matches at 7 bases. The receptor was derived from a person between 18 and 75 years old in good health. Input material: blood. CDR3 in DNA: TGTGCCAGCAGTGGACGACAGGGCAGTCAGCCCCAGCATTTT. Its translation: CASSGRQGSQPQHF.